The 6 T cell receptor beta chains below all came from one sample that was sequenced in a study of blood T cells in healthy people across ages. The second PCR ran roughly 6 to 11 cycles with a sample-barcoded 5' primer and J-beta primers. TCRdb independently ran MiXCR on the 5' RACE reads; one entry per CDR3 protein. The sample holds some 1,500,000 distinct CDR3 sequences, 40% to 45% seen once. The sequenced material came from blood. These receptors were collected from a woman aged 18-29 years in good health.

This clonotype has a count of ten or more. The chain combines TRBV25-1 with TRBJ2-2, with D uncertain. V was shortened by 4 bases and J by 4 bases, with 7 bases between the two germline ends. From germline, CDR1 is MGHDK and CDR2 SYGVNS. The CDR3 is 13 residues long. The CDR3: CASSVPLTGELFF. The CDR3 DNA reads TGTGCCAGCAGTGTTCCCCTCACCGGGGAGCTGTTTTTT.

In DNA form, the CDR3 reads TGTGCCAGCAGCCAAGGGAACAGGGAGGTGTCGGTAGAGACCCAGTACTTC. This codes for CASSQGNREVSVETQYF. V usage is TRBV14 and J usage is TRBJ2-5; either TRBD1 or TRBD2 may supply D (6 bases each). Per germline, CDR1 SGHDN and CDR2 FVKESK. The V gene lost 1 base and the J gene lost 4 bases, with 19 bases spanning the gap. The length of the CDR3 is 17 residues. Combining the CDR3 with reference TRBV14 and TRBJ2-5 gives the whole variable domain EAGVTQFPSHSVIEKGQTVTLRCDPISGHDNLYWYRRVMGKEIKFLLHFVKESKQDESGMPNNRFLAERTGGTYSTLKVQPAELEDSGVYFCASSQGNREVSVETQYFGPGTRLLVL.

This clonotype was seen only a few times. This sequence joins TRBV28 and TRBJ1-2; D might be TRBD1 (5 bases). Germline CDR1 is MDHEN and CDR2 is SYDVKM. V was cut by 8 bases and J by 4 bases, with 11 bases left in between. This CDR3 region has 12 residues. Here the CDR3 reads CASRRGTYGYTF. The CDR3 nucleotides are TGTGCCAGCCGACGCGGGACCTATGGCTACACCTTC.

The chain carries TRBV6-5 and TRBJ1-2, with D perhaps matching TRBD1 (5 bases). Germline V CDR1 and CDR2: MNHEY, SVGAGI. The CDR3 loop spans 14 amino acids. Trimming removed 4 bases at V and 8 bases at J, with 17 bases between. CDR3 loop: CASSSPGRWTGYTF. In DNA form, the CDR3 reads TGTGCCAGCAGTTCGCCGGGACGTTGGACGGGCTACACCTTC.

This clonotype was observed a few times. The V gene is TRBV10-3, the J gene TRBJ2-7, with TRBD2 matching 9 bases. The length of the CDR3 is 14 residues. Looked up from germline, CDR1 is ENHRY and CDR2 is SYGVKD. The trim removed 3 bases at V and 4 bases at J, leaving 4 bases unmatched. The DNA for the CDR3 is TGTGCCATCAGTGATAGCGGGAGAGGGTACGAGCAGTACTTC. This sequence encodes CAISDSGRGYEQYF.

This clonotype was observed at least ten times. V is TRBV5-5 and J is TRBJ2-7; weak D call: TRBD1 (5 bases). Looked up from germline, CDR1 is SGHKS and CDR2 is YYEKEE (reference sequence). V dropped 0 bases and J dropped 3 bases, with 13 bases sitting between them. The CDR3 runs 15 residues. The CDR3 region has the DNA TGTGCCAGCAGCTTGGAGTGGCAGGGTTACTACGAGCAGTACTTC. Translation: CASSLEWQGYYEQYF.